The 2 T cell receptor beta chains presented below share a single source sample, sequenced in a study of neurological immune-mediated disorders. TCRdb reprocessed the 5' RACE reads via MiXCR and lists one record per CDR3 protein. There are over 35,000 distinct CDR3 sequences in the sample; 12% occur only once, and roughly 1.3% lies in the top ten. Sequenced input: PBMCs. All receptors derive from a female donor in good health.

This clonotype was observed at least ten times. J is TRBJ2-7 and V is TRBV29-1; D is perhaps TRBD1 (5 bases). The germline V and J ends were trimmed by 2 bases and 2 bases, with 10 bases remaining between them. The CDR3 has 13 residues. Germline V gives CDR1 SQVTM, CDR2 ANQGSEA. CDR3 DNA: TGCAGCGTTGAAAAGCAGGGCACCTACGAGCAGTACTTC. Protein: CSVEKQGTYEQYF.

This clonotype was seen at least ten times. The CDR3 coding sequence is TGTGCCAGCAGTTTCAGGGATACGCAGTATTTT. This translates into CASSFRDTQYF. The chain uses TRBV12-3 or TRBV12-4 and TRBJ2-3; D remains unclear. V was shortened by 3 bases and J by 6 bases, with 4 bases between the two germline ends. The CDR3 contains 11 residues.